These T cell receptor beta chains were read from a single sample in a study of CD8+ T cells in alopecia areata. Sequenced by immunoSEQ multiplex PCR; TCRdb stores in-frame clones only, minus some. Of tens of thousands of clones in the sample, around 80% are singletons; the top ten hold under 20%. The sequenced sample consisted of NKG2D-low CD8+ T cells sorted from blood. The receptors shown here come from a human donor with alopecia areata. Each CDR3 is given with its conserved first and last residue. The D gene is left open where the match is weak. Not all rows give a size; the values are once, few, many and, for expanded clones, a class.

j_call,v_call,clone_size,d_call,cdr3_aa,cdr3_nt
TRBJ2-7,TRBV7-2,.,TRBD1,CASSSGQYEQYF,TGTGCCAGCAGCTCGGGACAGTACGAGCAGTACTTC
TRBJ2-2,TRBV4-2,.,.,CASSLRDGDPGELFF,TGTGCCAGCAGCCTCCGGGACGGCGACCCCGGGGAGCTGTTTTTT
TRBJ2-3,TRBV5-6,.,.,CASSVNTDTQYF,TGTGCCAGCAGCGTCAACACAGATACGCAGTATTTT
TRBJ2-1,TRBV27,.,.,CASSLAGQGNNEQFF,TGTGCCAGCAGTTTAGCAGGGCAGGGGAACAATGAGCAGTTCTTC
TRBJ2-7,TRBV18,.,TRBD1,CASPGQASYEQYF,TGTGCCAGCCCGGGACAGGCCTCCTACGAGCAGTACTTC
TRBJ1-1,TRBV29-1,.,.,CSVVVAVGAFF,TGCAGCGTTGTGGTCGCAGTCGGAGCTTTCTTT
TRBJ2-7,TRBV29-1,once,TRBD2,CSVHTSGSYEQYF,TGCAGCGTCCACACTAGCGGGAGTTACGAGCAGTACTTC
TRBJ1-4,TRBV4-1,.,.,CASSQGVARKNEKLFF,TGCGCCAGCAGCCAAGGGGTGGCCAGGAAGAATGAAAAACTGTTTTTT
TRBJ2-1,TRBV30,.,TRBD1,CAWRTGVGPYNEQFF,TGTGCCTGGAGAACAGGGGTGGGACCCTACAATGAGCAGTTCTTC
TRBJ2-1,TRBV5-4,.,.,CASSSGTLGNEQFF,TGTGCCAGCAGCTCGGGGACCTTGGGCAATGAGCAGTTCTTC
TRBJ1-4,TRBV7-9,.,.,CASSPGPEKLFF,TGTGCCAGCAGCCCCGGACCCGAAAAACTGTTTTTT